This TCR beta chain was recorded in a study of blood T cell repertoires in COVID-19. This table comes from immunoSEQ multiplex PCR, and its TCRdb copy is limited to in-frame clones, with some not included. This sample has about 180,000 clones, with 80% to 90% found just once. Germline V gene lookup returns CDR1 GTSNPN and CDR2 SVGIG (reference sequence). J gave up 6 bases and V 0 bases, and 10 bases lay outside the gene matches. The CDR3 is made up of 17 amino acids. The specimen was peripheral blood. This TCR was sampled from a man in his sixties with acute or convalescent COVID-19. The chain employs TRBV30 and TRBJ2-3, with TRBD2 identical over 12 bases. CDR3 sequence reads: CAWSVLPASGRADTQYF. DNA for the CDR3: TGTGCCTGGAGTGTACTCCCCGCTAGCGGGAGGGCGGATACGCAGTATTTT.